These T cell receptor beta chains were read from a single sample in a study of T cell responses to AZD1222 COVID-19 vaccine. The method was immunoSEQ multiplex PCR; TCRdb's version includes in-frame clones alone and lacks a portion of them. The table lists 95,000 to 100,000 clones, around 87% of them singletons, with 10% to 13% in the top ten. Sequenced here: peripheral blood, sampled 28 days after the second AZD1222 dose. All receptors come from an adult who received the AZD1222 COVID-19 vaccine. The CDR3 runs from the conserved cysteine through the conserved F or W. D genes are given only for firm matches. Size is stated for part of the rows, as once, few or many counts, or as a class when the clone is expanded.

d_call: NA
clone_size: few
v_call: TRBV28
j_call: TRBJ2-2
cdr3_nt: TGTGCCAGCAGTGCCCGACTAGATGGGGCCGGGGAGCTGTTTTTT
cdr3_aa: CASSARLDGAGELFF

d_call: NA
clone_size: NA
v_call: TRBV5-1
j_call: TRBJ1-4
cdr3_nt: TGCGCCAGCAGCTTGGGGACTATTCGTGAAAAACTGTTTTTT
cdr3_aa: CASSLGTIREKLFF

d_call: TRBD2
clone_size: NA
v_call: TRBV4-1
j_call: TRBJ2-3
cdr3_nt: TGCGCCAGCAGCCAAGGACTAGCGGGATGGACAGATACGCAGTATTTT
cdr3_aa: CASSQGLAGWTDTQYF

d_call: TRBD1
clone_size: NA
v_call: TRBV19
j_call: TRBJ1-5
cdr3_nt: TGTGCCAGTAGTATGACAGGGGGTACTGGCTATCAGCCCCAGCATTTT
cdr3_aa: CASSMTGGTGYQPQHF

d_call: NA
clone_size: NA
v_call: TRBV30
j_call: TRBJ2-1
cdr3_nt: TGTGCCTGGAGTGTTGGGCTAGCGAGGGCCAAGGGGCAGTTCTTC
cdr3_aa: CAWSVGLARAKGQFF

d_call: NA
clone_size: NA
v_call: TRBV19
j_call: TRBJ1-1
cdr3_nt: TGTGCCAGTTCCAGGAACACTGAAGCTTTCTTT
cdr3_aa: CASSRNTEAFF

d_call: NA
clone_size: NA
v_call: TRBV6-1
j_call: TRBJ2-4
cdr3_nt: TGTGCCAGCAGTGATGGAAGGGGTAACATTCAGTACTTC
cdr3_aa: CASSDGRGNIQYF

d_call: NA
clone_size: NA
v_call: TRBV9
j_call: TRBJ1-2
cdr3_nt: TGTGCCAGCAGCAGTCGTGGGGTATATGGCTACACCTTC
cdr3_aa: CASSSRGVYGYTF

d_call: TRBD1
clone_size: few
v_call: TRBV6-1
j_call: TRBJ1-2
cdr3_nt: TGTGCCAGCAGGAGGGGGACAGATGAGGGCTACACCTTC
cdr3_aa: CASRRGTDEGYTF

d_call: NA
clone_size: NA
v_call: TRBV5-5
j_call: TRBJ2-5
cdr3_nt: TGTGCCAGCGAGGAGACCCAGTACTTC
cdr3_aa: CASEETQYF

d_call: NA
clone_size: NA
v_call: TRBV24-1
j_call: TRBJ2-3
cdr3_nt: TGTGCCACCAGTGTAGCGTCCAGTCTAGAAGATACGCAGTATTTT
cdr3_aa: CATSVASSLEDTQYF

d_call: NA
clone_size: NA
v_call: TRBV4-1
j_call: TRBJ1-2
cdr3_nt: TGCGCCAGCAGCCACTTACAGGGTACGGCCAACTATGGCTACACCTTC
cdr3_aa: CASSHLQGTANYGYTF

d_call: NA
clone_size: NA
v_call: TRBV10-3
j_call: TRBJ2-7
cdr3_nt: TGTGCCATCAGTGAGGGCCGTTACGAGCAGTACTTC
cdr3_aa: CAISEGRYEQYF

d_call: TRBD1
clone_size: NA
v_call: TRBV12-5
j_call: TRBJ1-5
cdr3_nt: TGTGCTAGTGGTCAACAGGGGAACAATCAGCCCCAGCATTTT
cdr3_aa: CASGQQGNNQPQHF

d_call: NA
clone_size: once
v_call: TRBV12-3/TRBV12-4
j_call: TRBJ2-3
cdr3_nt: TGTGCCAGCAGTTTAGGTACGCAGTATTTT
cdr3_aa: CASSLGTQYF

d_call: NA
clone_size: NA
v_call: TRBV6-2/TRBV6-3
j_call: TRBJ2-7
cdr3_nt: TGTGCCAGCAGTTCCCCCTCCGAGCAGTACTTC
cdr3_aa: CASSSPSEQYF

d_call: NA
clone_size: few
v_call: TRBV7-9
j_call: TRBJ1-1
cdr3_nt: TGTGCCAGCAGCTCCCGGGGGGAGGGTCCTGAAGCTTTCTTT
cdr3_aa: CASSSRGEGPEAFF

d_call: NA
clone_size: NA
v_call: TRBV30
j_call: TRBJ1-3
cdr3_nt: TGTGCCTGGAACCCCCCCGCGTCGAACAGAAACACCATATATTTT
cdr3_aa: CAWNPPASNRNTIYF

d_call: NA
clone_size: NA
v_call: TRBV7-9
j_call: TRBJ2-1
cdr3_nt: TGTGCCAGCAGTTTAGGCCTTTTTGAGCAGTTCTTC
cdr3_aa: CASSLGLFEQFF

d_call: NA
clone_size: NA
v_call: TRBV19
j_call: TRBJ1-1
cdr3_nt: TGTGCCAGTAGTGCAAACACGAACACTGAAGCTTTCTTT
cdr3_aa: CASSANTNTEAFF

d_call: NA
clone_size: NA
v_call: TRBV5-1
j_call: TRBJ2-2
cdr3_nt: TGCGCCACCCCAGACCTGAACACCGGGGAGCTGTTTTTT
cdr3_aa: CATPDLNTGELFF

d_call: NA
clone_size: NA
v_call: TRBV28
j_call: TRBJ2-7
cdr3_nt: TGTGCCAGCATAAGAGGGTCCTACGAGCAGTACTTC
cdr3_aa: CASIRGSYEQYF

d_call: NA
clone_size: once
v_call: TRBV3-1/TRBV3-2
j_call: TRBJ2-5
cdr3_nt: TGTGCCAGCAGCCACCGCCTCCAAGAGACCCAGTACTTC
cdr3_aa: CASSHRLQETQYF

d_call: NA
clone_size: NA
v_call: TRBV5-1
j_call: TRBJ1-6
cdr3_nt: TGCGCCAGCAGCTTGTCCGGGACGGATTATAATTCACCCCTCCACTTT
cdr3_aa: CASSLSGTDYNSPLHF

d_call: TRBD2
clone_size: NA
v_call: TRBV27
j_call: TRBJ2-7
cdr3_nt: TGTGCCAGCAGTACCCATGTAGGACTAGCGGGAGGAGAGCAGTACTTC
cdr3_aa: CASSTHVGLAGGEQYF

d_call: TRBD2
clone_size: NA
v_call: TRBV7-2
j_call: TRBJ2-4
cdr3_nt: TGTGCCAGCAGCCAGACTAGCGGGAGGGCAAAAAACATTCAGTACTTC
cdr3_aa: CASSQTSGRAKNIQYF

d_call: NA
clone_size: few
v_call: TRBV13
j_call: TRBJ1-2
cdr3_nt: TGTGCCAGCAGCTTTCAGGGTACTAATGGCTACACCTTC
cdr3_aa: CASSFQGTNGYTF

d_call: TRBD1
clone_size: NA
v_call: TRBV19
j_call: TRBJ1-5
cdr3_nt: TGTGCCAGTAGTGCCCAGACAGGGGTGAATCCAAATCAGCCCCAGCATTTT
cdr3_aa: CASSAQTGVNPNQPQHF

d_call: TRBD1
clone_size: NA
v_call: TRBV5-1
j_call: TRBJ1-1
cdr3_nt: TGCGCCAGCAGCAGACAGGGGGCAAGCACTGAAGCTTTCTTT
cdr3_aa: CASSRQGASTEAFF

d_call: NA
clone_size: NA
v_call: TRBV28
j_call: TRBJ1-2
cdr3_nt: TGTGCCAGCAGCCCTAGGTCTGACAGCCGGGGATGGTATGGCTACACCTTC
cdr3_aa: CASSPRSDSRGWYGYTF

d_call: NA
clone_size: NA
v_call: TRBV18
j_call: TRBJ2-1
cdr3_nt: TGTGCCAGCTCACCACGGGGAAGGGGAGATGAGCAGTTCTTC
cdr3_aa: CASSPRGRGDEQFF

d_call: TRBD2
clone_size: NA
v_call: TRBV6-2/TRBV6-3
j_call: TRBJ2-7
cdr3_nt: TGTGCCAGCAGTAGAAGCGGGAGGGCTTACGAGCAGTACTTC
cdr3_aa: CASSRSGRAYEQYF

d_call: TRBD1
clone_size: NA
v_call: TRBV6-5
j_call: TRBJ2-7
cdr3_nt: TGTGCCAGTTCTCTTCGGGACAGGGCTGGCGAGCAGTACTTC
cdr3_aa: CASSLRDRAGEQYF

d_call: NA
clone_size: NA
v_call: TRBV7-3
j_call: TRBJ2-7
cdr3_nt: TGTGCCAGCAGCTCCCGCGGCCGTACCGAGCAGTACTTC
cdr3_aa: CASSSRGRTEQYF

d_call: TRBD1
clone_size: NA
v_call: TRBV9
j_call: TRBJ1-3
cdr3_nt: TGTGCCAGCAGCGTAGACCCTCCGGGACAGGGGGGAGGAAACACCATATATTTT
cdr3_aa: CASSVDPPGQGGGNTIYF

d_call: NA
clone_size: NA
v_call: TRBV3-1/TRBV3-2
j_call: TRBJ1-1
cdr3_nt: TGTGCCAGCAGCCAAGTGAGGGGCACTGAAGCTTTCTTT
cdr3_aa: CASSQVRGTEAFF

d_call: TRBD2
clone_size: NA
v_call: TRBV4-2
j_call: TRBJ2-2
cdr3_nt: TGTGCCAGCAGCCAAGATAGACTAGCGGGGGTCACCGGGGAGCTGTTTTTT
cdr3_aa: CASSQDRLAGVTGELFF

d_call: TRBD1
clone_size: NA
v_call: TRBV6-2/TRBV6-3
j_call: TRBJ2-5
cdr3_nt: TGTGCCAGCAGTACCTTGACAGGGGGCGCGGAGACCCAGTACTTC
cdr3_aa: CASSTLTGGAETQYF

d_call: NA
clone_size: NA
v_call: TRBV9
j_call: TRBJ2-2
cdr3_nt: TGTGCCAGCAGCTCCCGACGGTTCGACACCGGGGAGCTGTTTTTT
cdr3_aa: CASSSRRFDTGELFF

d_call: NA
clone_size: NA
v_call: TRBV11-1
j_call: TRBJ1-3
cdr3_nt: TGTGCCAGCAGCTCCGCGGGGGCCTCTGGAAACACCATATATTTT
cdr3_aa: CASSSAGASGNTIYF

d_call: NA
clone_size: once
v_call: TRBV19
j_call: TRBJ2-7
cdr3_nt: TGTGCCAGTAGTGGGGCGTTACCCTACGAGCAGTACTTC
cdr3_aa: CASSGALPYEQYF

d_call: NA
clone_size: once
v_call: TRBV7-3
j_call: TRBJ1-2
cdr3_nt: TGTGCCAGCAGCTTATCCACTGGCTATGGCTACACCTTC
cdr3_aa: CASSLSTGYGYTF

d_call: NA
clone_size: NA
v_call: TRBV6-2/TRBV6-3
j_call: TRBJ2-6
cdr3_nt: TGTGCCAGCAGTTACTCCGCCCGGGCTTCCCTCTCTGGGGCCAACGTCCTGACTTTC
cdr3_aa: CASSYSARASLSGANVLTF

d_call: NA
clone_size: few
v_call: TRBV6-2/TRBV6-3
j_call: TRBJ2-2
cdr3_nt: TGTGCCAGCAGCCGTAACACCGGGGAGCTGTTTTTT
cdr3_aa: CASSRNTGELFF

d_call: NA
clone_size: NA
v_call: TRBV29-1
j_call: TRBJ2-3
cdr3_nt: TGCAGCGTTGAAGCAGCAGGGGTAGGGCCAGATACGCAGTATTTT
cdr3_aa: CSVEAAGVGPDTQYF

d_call: NA
clone_size: once
v_call: TRBV5-6
j_call: TRBJ2-5
cdr3_nt: TGTGCCAGCAGCTTGGGATATCGAGGGCAGGGGCGGACCCAGTACTTC
cdr3_aa: CASSLGYRGQGRTQYF

d_call: NA
clone_size: NA
v_call: TRBV4-3
j_call: TRBJ2-7
cdr3_nt: TGCGCCAGCAGCCTCGTCCGGGAAACGCCGTACGAGCAGTACTTC
cdr3_aa: CASSLVRETPYEQYF

d_call: NA
clone_size: NA
v_call: TRBV9
j_call: TRBJ1-3
cdr3_nt: TGTGCCAGCAGCGTCAGCCAGGGCACAACTGGAAACACCATATATTTT
cdr3_aa: CASSVSQGTTGNTIYF

d_call: TRBD2
clone_size: NA
v_call: TRBV19
j_call: TRBJ2-1
cdr3_nt: TGTGCCAGTCGGGCGGGGGGATCCTACAATGAGCAGTTCTTC
cdr3_aa: CASRAGGSYNEQFF

d_call: TRBD1
clone_size: NA
v_call: TRBV28
j_call: TRBJ1-5
cdr3_nt: TGTGCCAGCAAATCGGACAGGGGGAATCAGCCCCAGCATTTT
cdr3_aa: CASKSDRGNQPQHF

d_call: TRBD1
clone_size: NA
v_call: TRBV10-3
j_call: TRBJ1-2
cdr3_nt: TGTGCCATCAGTGAGGACAGGGGGCATGTTAACTATGGCTACACCTTC
cdr3_aa: CAISEDRGHVNYGYTF